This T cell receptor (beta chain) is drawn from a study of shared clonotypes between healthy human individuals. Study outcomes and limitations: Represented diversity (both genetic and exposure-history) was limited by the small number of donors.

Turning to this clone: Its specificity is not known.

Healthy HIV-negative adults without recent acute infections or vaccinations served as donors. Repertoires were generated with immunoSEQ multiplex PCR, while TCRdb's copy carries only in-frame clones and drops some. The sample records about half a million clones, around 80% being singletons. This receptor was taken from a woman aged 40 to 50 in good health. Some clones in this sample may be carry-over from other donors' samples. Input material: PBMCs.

CDR3 loop: CASSSGQGIDTIYF. The CDR3 bases are TGCGCCAGCAGCTCGGGACAGGGGATAGACACCATATATTTT. This rearrangement joins TRBV5-1 to TRBJ1-3; 10 positions agree with TRBD1. V was clipped by 3 bases and J by 8 bases; unmatched bases: 5. Germline values: CDR1 SGHRS, CDR2 YFSETQ. This CDR3 comprises 14 residues.